The 18 T cell receptor beta chains listed next were all sequenced from one sample in a study of blood T cells in healthy people across ages. It was with a sample-barcoded 5' primer and a J-beta primer mix that a second PCR of about 7 to 12 cycles was run. TCRdb used MiXCR to reprocess the 5' RACE reads, holding one entry per CDR3 protein. The data show around 1,000,000 distinct CDR3 sequences, roughly a quarter seen once. The sample was also reused in another study, on T cells of mothers and their children.

The sample was blood. The source is a girl aged 2-10 years in good health.

The V and J genes are TRBV12-3 or TRBV12-4 and TRBJ2-4, with D maybe TRBD2 (5 bases). The CDR3 has 17 amino acids. With 7 bases removed from V and 8 bases from J, the gap between germline ends came to 27 bases. The CDR3 DNA follows: TGTGCCAGCACCCCAGGTCAAATCAGCGGATGGCGGGACATTCAGTACTTC. Translation: CASTPGQISGWRDIQYF.

This clonotype turned up a few times. V gene TRBV5-6 combines with J gene TRBJ1-2; unclear D gene. Per germline, CDR1 SGHDT and CDR2 YYEEEE. The length of the CDR3 is 13 residues. Trimming removed 0 bases at V and 6 bases at J, with 9 bases between. CDR3: CASSLGRNHGYTF. The CDR3 DNA reads TGTGCCAGCAGCTTGGGGCGGAACCATGGCTACACCTTC.

Many counts were recorded for this clonotype. The rearrangement uses TRBV5-1 and TRBJ2-7; D is ambiguous. The CDR3 totals 12 residues. With 4 bases removed from V and 4 bases from J, the gap between germline ends came to 9 bases. The V gene's germline CDR1 is SGHRS and CDR2 YFSETQ. DNA of the CDR3: TGCGCCAGCAGCCAAAACGGTTACGAGCAGTACTTC. Protein product: CASSQNGYEQYF.

V gene TRBV4-1 combines with J gene TRBJ2-5; no reliable D call. The germline V gene has CDR1 MGHRA and CDR2 YSYEKL. V lost 6 bases and J lost 5, with 10 bases in between. The CDR3 length is 12 residues. CDR3 coding DNA: TGCGCCAGCAGGGGGTCGGCGGAGACCCAGTACTTC. Translating gives CASRGSAETQYF.

This rearrangement joins TRBV13 to TRBJ2-5; possible D gene TRBD1, 5 bases. CDR1 is PRHDT, CDR2 FYEKMQ, per germline (reference sequence). V lost 2 bases and J lost 3, with 13 bases in between. This CDR3 is built from 15 residues. The CDR3 protein is CASSLRVGQKETQYF. The CDR3 DNA reads as TGTGCCAGCAGCTTACGGGTGGGGCAGAAAGAGACCCAGTACTTC.

V is TRBV28 and J is TRBJ2-5; 7 bases align to TRBD2. The CDR3 length is 16 residues. J was trimmed by 5 bases and V by 2 bases; bases with no gene match: 11. Germline V gives CDR1 MDHEN, CDR2 SYDVKM. As DNA, the CDR3 is TGTGCCAGCAGTTTAGCGGGAGCAGCGAACGGGGAGACCCAGTACTTC. It yields the protein CASSLAGAANGETQYF.

Only a few counts were recorded for this clonotype. This chain connects TRBV4-3 to TRBJ2-7; D may correspond to TRBD1 or TRBD2 (5 bases each). Trimming pared 0 bases from V and 4 bases from J, leaving 16 bases between. CDR1 LGHNA and CDR2 YSLEER come from the germline V gene. The CDR3 length is 16 residues. The CDR3 spells CASSQDHRGPAYEQYF. Here the CDR3 DNA reads TGCGCCAGCAGCCAAGATCACCGGGGCCCCGCGTACGAGCAGTACTTC.

This clonotype was found a few times. The rearrangement links TRBV6-2 or TRBV6-3 to TRBJ1-1; D gene unclear. The germline gives CDR1 MNHEY, CDR2 SVGEGT. Trimming took off 7 bases at V and 2 bases at J, with 8 bases between the two ends. The CDR3 totals 12 residues. The DNA of the CDR3 is TGTGCCAGCACCCACCTTAACACTGAAGCTTTCTTT. This encodes CASTHLNTEAFF.

This clonotype showed up just a few times. This chain's CDR3 is CASSLAMQEGEQFF. The CDR3 DNA is TGTGCCAGCAGCTTAGCCATGCAGGAGGGTGAGCAGTTCTTC. The chain recombines TRBV11-2 with TRBJ2-1, with a tentative D call TRBD2 (6 bases). V lost 1 base and J 9 bases, leaving 13 bases between the germline ends. The CDR3 has 14 amino acids. The V gene's germline CDR1 is SGHAT and CDR2 FQNNGV.

Turning to this clonotype: The junction shows a germline mismatch at one end, possibly a read error. The chain couples TRBV27 to TRBJ1-5; the D gene is possibly TRBD1 (6 bases). The CDR3 runs 16 residues. From germline, CDR1 is MNHEY and CDR2 SMNVEV (reference sequence). In DNA form, the CDR3 reads TGTGCCGGCAGTTCCCGCAGGGGCTATAGCAATCAGCCCCAGCATTTT. Its protein is CAGSSRRGYSNQPQHF.

This clonotype appeared a few times. The genes are TRBV7-3 and TRBJ1-2, with 7 bases lining up with TRBD1. This CDR3 contains 14 residues. J lost 5 bases, V lost 5 bases, and 8 bases had no gene match. Germline CDR1 is SGHTA and CDR2 is FQGTGA. CDR3 protein: CASSATTQGYGYTF. CDR3 DNA sequence: TGTGCCAGCAGCGCCACTACACAGGGGTATGGCTACACCTTC.

The V gene is TRBV5-1, the J gene TRBJ2-5, with 9 bases aligning to TRBD1. Trimming cost V 3 bases and J 3 bases; bases outside gene matches: 6. The CDR3 is 15 amino acids. Germline CDR1 SGHRS, CDR2 YFSETQ. CDR3 DNA sequence: TGCGCCAGCAGCTCGTCCAGGACAGGGGAAGAGACCCAGTACTTC. Translation: CASSSSRTGEETQYF. The full variable domain, in which reference TRBV5-1 and TRBJ2-5 provide the parts outside the CDR3, is KAGVTQTPRYLIKTRGQQVTLSCSPISGHRSVSWYQQTPGQGLQFLFEYFSETQRNKGNFPGRFSGRQFSNSRSEMNVSTLELGDSALYLCASSSSRTGEETQYFGPGTRLLVL.

The chain is built from TRBV3-1 and TRBJ2-7, with D possibly TRBD2 on 6 matching bases. Trimming stripped 1 base from V and 6 bases from J, with 22 bases between. The CDR3 spans 17 residues. Germline V CDR1 and CDR2: LGHDT, YNNKEL (reference sequence). The CDR3: CASSQVGKEGPYGEQYF. In nucleotides, the CDR3 is TGTGCCAGCAGCCAAGTTGGGAAGGAGGGGCCGTACGGCGAGCAGTACTTC.

V is TRBV7-9 and J is TRBJ2-3, with a tentative D call TRBD1 (5 bases). V lost 5 bases and J lost 6, with 15 bases in between. The CDR3 is 14 amino acids. CDR1 SEHNR and CDR2 FQNEAQ come from the germline V gene (reference sequence). DNA for the CDR3: TGTGCCAGCAGCGCACACGAAGGGGCTGATACGCAGTATTTT. Protein sequence: CASSAHEGADTQYF.

This chain joins TRBV5-1 and TRBJ2-2; D not resolved. The V end lost 7 bases, the J end lost 10 bases, and 17 bases lay between the germline ends. The CDR3 runs 13 residues. Germline values: CDR1 SGHRS, CDR2 YFSETQ. The CDR3, as DNA: TGCGCCAGCGGTGCCAATCTTTTGGAGGAGCTGTTTTTT. Its translation is CASGANLLEELFF.

This clonotype occurred a few times. This chain connects TRBV5-1 to TRBJ2-1, with 12 bases that match TRBD2. From germline, CDR1 is SGHRS and CDR2 YFSETQ. With 4 bases clipped from V and 7 bases from J, the junction kept 12 bases outside the gene matches. The CDR3 spans 17 residues. The CDR3 region has the DNA TGCGCCAGCAGCAGGGGACTAGCGGGCTACACGGTTAATGAGCAGTTCTTC. Translated, it gives CASSRGLAGYTVNEQFF.

The V call is TRBV6-1, the J call TRBJ1-2; D gene uncertain. The CDR3 loop spans 14 amino acids. Germline V lookup: CDR1 MNHNS, CDR2 SASEGT. The germline V and J ends were trimmed by 1 base and 8 bases, with 14 bases remaining between them. The CDR3 loop is CASSEEVALGGYTF. In DNA, the CDR3 is TGTGCCAGCAGTGAAGAGGTGGCTTTGGGCGGCTACACCTTC.

The V call is TRBV28, the J call TRBJ1-5; no firm D call. CDR1 MDHEN and CDR2 SYDVKM come from the germline V gene. This CDR3 has 12 residues. Trimming removed 10 bases from V and 7 bases from J, with 14 bases in between. As DNA, the CDR3 is TGTGCCACCTCAGGAGTAACACAGCCCCAGCATTTT. Protein sequence: CATSGVTQPQHF.